These 14 T cell receptor beta chains came from one sample sequenced in a study of blood T cells in healthy people across ages. The second PCR ran about 6 to 12 cycles with a sample-barcoded 5' primer and J-beta primers. MiXCR, applied by TCRdb to the 5' RACE reads, yields one record per CDR3 protein. The sample has hundreds of thousands of distinct CDR3 sequences, 55% to 70% seen once; the top ten hold about 20%. Sample: blood. The receptors shown here come from a man aged 25 to 40 in good health.

The V gene is TRBV12-3 or TRBV12-4, the J gene TRBJ1-5; 10 nucleotides match TRBD1. With V trimmed by 6 bases and J by 5 bases, 7 bases remained unmatched. The CDR3 runs to 15 residues. The CDR3 DNA sequence: TGTGCCAGCAGCACGCCCGGGACAGGGGATCAGCCCCAGCATTTT. Its protein product is CASSTPGTGDQPQHF.

CDR3 region: CASSPVGTDSVEQYF. The CDR3 DNA follows: TGCGCCAGCAGCCCAGTAGGGACAGACAGTGTGGAGCAGTACTTC. This chain connects TRBV5-1 to TRBJ2-7; 7 nucleotides align to TRBD1. Trimming took 4 bases from V and 7 from J; bases not matched to a gene: 14. From germline, CDR1 is SGHRS and CDR2 YFSETQ. CDR3 length equals 15 residues.

The chain carries TRBV7-9 and TRBJ2-7; D is unclear. Germline values: CDR1 SEHNR, CDR2 FQNEAQ (reference sequence). CDR3 length: 13 residues. V was cut by 5 bases and J by 2 bases, with 10 bases left in between. The CDR3 nucleotides read TGTGCCAGCAGCGTAAGGCTGGCCTACGAGCAGTACTTC. Protein: CASSVRLAYEQYF.

Only a few counts were recorded for this clonotype. This sequence joins TRBV20-1 and TRBJ2-1; D unresolved. V was cut by 6 bases and J by 10 bases, with 19 bases left in between. Looked up from germline, CDR1 is DFQATT and CDR2 is SNEGSKA (reference sequence). The CDR3 is 13 residues long. In DNA form, the CDR3 reads TGCAGTGCCGCGGAACCGATGGTGGGCGAGCAGTTCTTC. Translating gives CSAAEPMVGEQFF.

CDR3 bases: TGTGCCAGTAGTTCGTCGTTGAGGGGGCCCTACGAGCAGTACTTC. This codes for CASSSSLRGPYEQYF. The chain uses TRBV19 and TRBJ2-7, with TRBD1 identical over 7 bases. The junction had 9 bases not matched to a gene; V was cut back by 5 bases and J by 2 bases. The V gene's germline CDR1 is LNHDA and CDR2 SQIVND (reference sequence). CDR3 length: 15 amino acids.

This sequence joins TRBV21-1 and TRBJ2-3; no check of the table's D call, TRBD1, against the DNA was made. TRBV21-1 is designated a pseudogene. There are 16 residues in the CDR3. The CDR3 reads CASDPNDRGQTDTQYF. CDR3 nucleotide sequence: TGTGCCAGCGACCCTAATGACAGGGGGCAGACAGATACGCAGTATTTT.

The chain is built from TRBV20-1 and TRBJ2-7; 7 bases match TRBD1. This CDR3 contains 12 residues. From germline, CDR1 is DFQATT and CDR2 SNEGSKA (reference sequence). Germline trimming cut 3 bases from V and 7 bases from J; bases unmatched to any gene: 6. The DNA of the CDR3 is TGCAGTGCTAGGGGACAGTTGGGAGAGCAGTACTTC. It codes for CSARGQLGEQYF.

The CDR3: CSARDRARAGNTIYF. DNA of the CDR3: TGCAGTGCTCGGGACAGGGCGAGAGCTGGAAACACCATATATTTT. The chain employs TRBV20-1 and TRBJ1-3; 9 nucleotides agree with TRBD1. V was pared by 5 bases and J by 2 bases, with 7 bases of the junction left unmatched. This CDR3 region has 15 residues. Germline values: CDR1 DFQATT, CDR2 SNEGSKA (reference sequence).

The chain couples TRBV27 to TRBJ2-1; 12 nucleotides line up with TRBD1. CDR1 is MNHEY and CDR2 is SMNVEV in the germline V gene (reference sequence). This CDR3 comprises 15 residues. The V gene end was trimmed by 5 bases and the J gene end by 7 bases; junction bases not matched to a gene: 6. For the CDR3, the DNA is TGTGCCAGCAGTGGCACGGGACAGGGGGCGAATGAGCAGTTCTTC. It is translated as CASSGTGQGANEQFF.

The rearrangement joins TRBV7-9 to TRBJ2-6; D is ambiguous. The V end was cut by 4 bases, the J end by 3 bases, with 19 bases between. Germline CDR1 reads SEHNR; CDR2 reads FQNEAQ (reference sequence). The CDR3 extends over 18 amino acids. The CDR3 DNA is TGTGCCAGCAGCTGGGTGGGGTCTCAGAAGCTTGGGGCCAACGTCCTGACTTTC. Its translation: CASSWVGSQKLGANVLTF.

This chain connects TRBV20-1 to TRBJ1-1; D is perhaps TRBD1 (6 bases). Germline lookup yields CDR1 DFQATT and CDR2 SNEGSKA (reference sequence). The length of the CDR3 is 15 residues. V was pared by 6 bases and J by 0 bases, with 17 bases between. This CDR3 is CSAKLGQGLNTEAFF. As DNA, the CDR3 is TGCAGTGCCAAATTGGGGCAGGGGCTGAACACTGAAGCTTTCTTT.

This chain uses TRBV9 with TRBJ2-7; D not resolved. The germline V and J ends were trimmed by 2 bases and 1 base, with 10 bases remaining between them. The V gene's germline CDR1 is SGDLS and CDR2 YYNGEE. The length of the CDR3 is 14 residues. The CDR3 protein is CASSVGMGSYEQYF. For the CDR3, the DNA is TGTGCCAGCAGCGTTGGGATGGGGTCCTACGAGCAGTACTTC.

This chain connects TRBV2 to TRBJ2-1; D possibly corresponds to TRBD2 (6 bases). TRBJ2-7 matches the DNA end more closely, so the J call is doubtful. This CDR3 is 14 amino acids long. The germline gives CDR1 SNHLY, CDR2 FYNNEI. The CDR3 nucleotides read TGTGCCAGCGCTGTGGCCGGCGGGGAGCGCGAGCAGTACTTC. Amino acid sequence: CASAVAGGEREQYF.

This clonotype was observed a handful of times. The V call is TRBV29-1, the J call TRBJ2-5, with D possibly TRBD2 on 6 matching bases. V lost 7 bases to trimming and J lost 4 bases, with 19 bases between them. CDR1 and CDR2 from the germline V gene are SQVTM and ANQGSEA. The CDR3 is 14 residues long. CDR3 coding DNA: TGCAGCGCCGCCTCATCTGCGGGAATAGAGACCCAGTACTTC. Amino acid sequence: CSAASSAGIETQYF.